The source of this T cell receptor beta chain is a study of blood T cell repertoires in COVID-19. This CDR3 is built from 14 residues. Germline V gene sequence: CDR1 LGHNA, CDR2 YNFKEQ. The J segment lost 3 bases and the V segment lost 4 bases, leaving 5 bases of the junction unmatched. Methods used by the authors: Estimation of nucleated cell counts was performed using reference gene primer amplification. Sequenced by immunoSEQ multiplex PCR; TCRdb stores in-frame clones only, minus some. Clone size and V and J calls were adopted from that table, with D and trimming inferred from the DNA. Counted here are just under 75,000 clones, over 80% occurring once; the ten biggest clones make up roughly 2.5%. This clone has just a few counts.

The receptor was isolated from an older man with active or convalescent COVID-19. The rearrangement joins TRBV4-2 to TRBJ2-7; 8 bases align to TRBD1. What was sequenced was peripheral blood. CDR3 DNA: TGTGCCAGCAGCCCAGGGGGCAGTCACTACGAGCAGTACTTC. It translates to CASSPGGSHYEQYF.